There are a few counts of the clone carrying this TCR beta chain. The CDR3 spans 14 residues. With V trimmed by 5 bases and J by 8 bases, 8 bases remained unmatched. Germline loops: CDR1 SQVTM, CDR2 ANQGSEA. Repertoires were generated with immunoSEQ multiplex PCR, while TCRdb's copy carries only in-frame clones and drops some. The data hold roughly 200,000 clones, with roughly 88% observed a single time. This record belongs to a study of blood T cell repertoires in COVID-19. Study summary: T cells, B-cell-depleted T cells, or PBMCs supplied cDNA or gDNA.

This chain uses TRBV29-1 with TRBJ2-1; 11 bases agree with TRBD1. Sequenced: PBMCs or T cells enriched from blood (not recorded which). The sequence was collected from a woman younger than 45 who had recovered from COVID-19. CDR3 residues: CSVFQDRGLYEQFF. The CDR3 nucleotides read TGCAGCGTTTTCCAGGACAGGGGGCTCTATGAGCAGTTCTTC.